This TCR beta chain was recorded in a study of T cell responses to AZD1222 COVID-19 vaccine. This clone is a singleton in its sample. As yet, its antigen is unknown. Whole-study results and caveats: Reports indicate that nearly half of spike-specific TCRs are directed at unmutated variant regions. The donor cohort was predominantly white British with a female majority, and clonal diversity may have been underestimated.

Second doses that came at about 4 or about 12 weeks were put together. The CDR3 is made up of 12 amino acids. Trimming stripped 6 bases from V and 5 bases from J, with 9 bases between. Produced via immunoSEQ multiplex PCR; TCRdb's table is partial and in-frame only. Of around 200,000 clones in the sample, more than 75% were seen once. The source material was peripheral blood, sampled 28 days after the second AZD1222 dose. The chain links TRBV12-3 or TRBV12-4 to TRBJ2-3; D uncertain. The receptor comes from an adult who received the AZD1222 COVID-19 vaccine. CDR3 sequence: CASSLFEDTQYF. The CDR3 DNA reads TGTGCCAGCAGCCTATTTGAAGATACGCAGTATTTT.